This entry is about one T cell receptor (beta chain). 60 Vbeta and 13 Jbeta primers were used in PCR. Some clones are missing from TCRdb's copy, which holds only in-frame ones; the method was immunoSEQ multiplex PCR. Among approximately 100,000 clones listed, around 80% were seen once. This specimen comes from a study of cytomegalovirus exposure and HLA in healthy donors. Trimming pared 3 bases from V and 2 bases from J, leaving 16 bases between. This CDR3 spans 16 amino acids. Per the germline V gene, CDR1 is LNHDA and CDR2 is SQIVND (reference sequence). The clonotype originates from a woman in her thirties or forties in good health and CMV-seronegative. The genes are TRBV19 and TRBJ2-5, with D possibly being TRBD1 (6 bases). Specimen: PBMCs. The CDR3 protein is CASSMKVGAFQETQYF. CDR3 coding DNA: TGTGCCAGTAGTATGAAGGTGGGGGCATTTCAAGAGACCCAGTACTTC.